The text below deals with one TCR beta chain. Its ends do not fully match the called genes, so a read error is possible. CDR3 length: 13 amino acids. Germline V gives CDR1 SGHTA, CDR2 FQGNSA. The data are from a study of blood T cell repertoires in COVID-19. Overall study: Donors in the United States, Italy and Spain gave samples during acute or convalescent COVID-19. T cells, B-cell-depleted T cells, or PBMCs supplied cDNA or gDNA.

Recruited during active infection, patients (from Seattle) were subsequently followed longitudinally. The data were produced by immunoSEQ multiplex PCR, yet TCRdb's version contains in-frame clones alone and is incomplete. The repertoire includes about 180,000 clones, over 80% of them detected once, and less than 10% sits in the top ten. The chain combines TRBV7-2 with TRBJ2-3; D possibly corresponds to TRBD2 (6 bases). The TCR was taken from a woman aged 70-85 years with COVID-19, enrolled during active disease. The source material was peripheral blood. The CDR3 spells CARAKEGTGTQYF. CDR3 nucleotides: TGTGCCAGGGCGAAGGAGGGCACAGGTACGCAGTATTTT.